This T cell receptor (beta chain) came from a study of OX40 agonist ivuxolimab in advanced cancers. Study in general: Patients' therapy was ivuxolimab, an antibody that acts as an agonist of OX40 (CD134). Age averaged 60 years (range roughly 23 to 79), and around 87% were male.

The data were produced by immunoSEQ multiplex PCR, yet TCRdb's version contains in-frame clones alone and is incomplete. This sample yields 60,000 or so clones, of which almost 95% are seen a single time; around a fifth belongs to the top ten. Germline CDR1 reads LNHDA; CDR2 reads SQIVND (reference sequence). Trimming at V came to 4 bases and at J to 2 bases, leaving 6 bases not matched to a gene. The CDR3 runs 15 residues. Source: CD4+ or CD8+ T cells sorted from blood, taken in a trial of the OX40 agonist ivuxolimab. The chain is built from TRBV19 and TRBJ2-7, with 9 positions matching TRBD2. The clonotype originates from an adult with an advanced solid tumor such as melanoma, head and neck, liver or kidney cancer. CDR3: CASSTLAGLAYEQYF. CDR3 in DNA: TGTGCCAGTAGTACTCTAGCGGGACTGGCCTACGAGCAGTACTTC. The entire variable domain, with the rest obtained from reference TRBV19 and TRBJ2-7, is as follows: DGGITQSPKYLFRKEGQNVTLSCEQNLNHDAMYWYRQDPGQGLRLIYYSQIVNDFQKGDIAEGYSVSREKKESFPLTVTSAQKNPTAFYLCASSTLAGLAYEQYFGPGTRLTVT.